This entry lists 23 T cell receptor beta chains sequenced from one sample in a study of beta chain features in type 1 diabetes (dated 2018 in TCRdb). The library was obtained by the immunoSEQ multiplex PCR assay. The entire amount of isolated RNA was reverse transcribed using the High Capacity cDNA Reverse Transcription Kit, so the sequenced TCRB transcripts were expressed ones. TCRdb took this table from immuneACCESS and kept in-frame rearrangements with V and J called. Such tables lack part of the clones; where checked against another copy, unresolved V genes explain under half of the gap, and the rest is unexplained. Present in this sample are hundreds of thousands of clones, around 15% of which were seen just once. Of the sample, approximately 0.022% falls within the top ten clones. No antigen has been identified for these receptors. Beyond this particular receptor, the publication reports: Type 1 diabetes patients showed a moderate but significant shortening of TCRB CDR3 length in all four CD4+ subsets.

Sequences were obtained from naive CD4+ T cells from blood. The label giving this sample's cell subset or site can be read as: true naive CD4+ T cells. The receptors stem from a man younger than 35 with type 1 diabetes.

The V call is TRBV25-1, the J call TRBJ2-6; no reliable D call. Germline V gene lookup returns CDR1 MGHDK and CDR2 SYGVNS. CDR3 length: 15 amino acids. The germline V and J ends were trimmed by 5 bases and 0 bases, with 8 bases remaining between them. CDR3 sequence: CASSSAISGANVLTF. The CDR3 nucleotides are TGTGCCAGCAGTTCAGCAATCTCTGGGGCCAACGTCCTGACTTTC.

CDR3 DNA sequence: TGTGCCAGCAGCTTACAATTGGTCAGACAAGAGACCCAGTACTTC. Encoded protein: CASSLQLVRQETQYF. V and J are TRBV11-2 and TRBJ2-5; no reliable D call. The CDR3 covers 15 residues. The V end was cut by 2 bases, the J end by 2 bases, with 12 bases between. Germline CDR1 is SGHAT and CDR2 is FQNNGV.

The chain has TRBV10-3 and TRBJ2-2; D call uncertain. The V end lost 4 bases, the J end lost 0 bases, and 9 bases lay between the germline ends. Germline-derived CDR1 and CDR2 are ENHRY and SYGVKD. This CDR3 spans 15 amino acids. CDR3 amino acids: CAISAAGSNTGELFF. CDR3 in DNA: TGTGCCATCAGTGCCGCAGGCTCGAACACCGGGGAGCTGTTTTTT.

This clone was counted only a few times. The chain combines TRBV29-1 with TRBJ1-1; D is unresolved. In germline, CDR1 is SQVTM, CDR2 ANQGSEA. With 1 base removed from V and 1 base from J, the gap between germline ends came to 4 bases. This CDR3 contains 12 residues. CDR3 amino acids: CSVEGANTEAFF. CDR3 DNA: TGCAGCGTTGAAGGGGCGAACACTGAAGCTTTCTTT.

Worth noting for this clone: The sample carries other DNA sequences with the same CDR3. The CDR3 loop reads CASSLTGNQPQHF. The CDR3 DNA sequence: TGTGCCAGCAGTTTAACAGGGAATCAGCCCCAGCATTTT. V gene TRBV27 combines with J gene TRBJ1-5, with TRBD1 as a possible D gene (6 bases). Trimming removed 2 bases from V and 4 bases from J, with 6 bases in between. This CDR3 has 13 residues. Looked up from germline, CDR1 is MNHEY and CDR2 is SMNVEV (reference sequence).

This clone was seen more than once but under ten times. The chain has TRBV15 and TRBJ2-2; D ambiguous. The CDR3 consists of 14 residues. Germline V gene lookup returns CDR1 LNHNV and CDR2 YYDKDF (reference sequence). Trimming took 2 bases from V and 1 from J, leaving 5 bases between them. The CDR3 bases are TGTGCCACCAGCAGACGTAGGAACACCGGGGAGCTGTTTTTT. Protein: CATSRRRNTGELFF.

The gene calls are TRBV11-2 and TRBJ2-1; no firm D call. Deletions cut 1 base from V and 9 bases from J, with 7 bases between. The CDR3 totals 12 residues. Germline V lookup: CDR1 SGHAT, CDR2 FQNNGV. The CDR3: CASSLVGGEQFF. CDR3 coding DNA: TGTGCCAGCAGCTTAGTCGGTGGTGAGCAGTTCTTC.

This clone has more than one count but fewer than ten. V usage is TRBV2 and J usage is TRBJ2-7, with 13 bases that match TRBD2. The CDR3 is 13 residues long. J gave up 2 bases and V 9 bases, and 1 base lay outside the gene matches. The germline gives CDR1 SNHLY, CDR2 FYNNEI. CDR3 residues: CARGTSGTYEQYF. The CDR3 DNA reads TGTGCCAGAGGGACTAGCGGGACCTACGAGCAGTACTTC.

The chain's CDR3 is CASSLATANTEAFF. The CDR3 region has the DNA TGTGCCAGCAGCTTAGCGACAGCAAACACTGAAGCTTTCTTT. The rearrangement uses TRBV7-9 and TRBJ1-1, with TRBD1 as a possible D gene (5 bases). The ends were cut back, 0 bases at V and 2 bases at J, with 7 bases in the middle. There are 14 residues in the CDR3. Per the germline V gene, CDR1 is SEHNR and CDR2 is FQNEAQ (reference sequence).

This clone was found a few times. Sequence at one end of the junction differs from germline and may be a read error. V is TRBV5-6 and J is TRBJ2-1; no firm D call. The CDR3 contains 11 residues. CDR1 SGHDT and CDR2 YYEEEE come from the germline V gene. The CDR3 here is CASSLGVEEFF. The CDR3 DNA reads TGTGCCAGCAGCTTGGGGGTTGAGGAGTTCTTC.

This chain links TRBV9 with TRBJ1-6; D is unclear. Trimming pared 3 bases from V and 9 bases from J, leaving 16 bases between. CDR1 SGDLS and CDR2 YYNGEE come from the germline V gene. This CDR3 comprises 15 residues. CDR3 in amino acids: CASSALDGRGSPLHF. DNA of the CDR3: TGTGCCAGCAGCGCCCTCGACGGGCGTGGTTCACCCCTCCACTTT.

This clone has a handful of counts. The chain carries TRBV25-1 and TRBJ1-3, with D unresolved. With 0 bases removed from V and 0 bases from J, the gap between germline ends came to 9 bases. This CDR3 has 16 amino acids. Germline-derived CDR1 and CDR2 are MGHDK and SYGVNS. In nucleotides, the CDR3 is TGTGCCAGCAGTGAATATTTGTCAGTCTCTGGAAACACCATATATTTT. Residues: CASSEYLSVSGNTIYF.

This clone was detected only a few times. The rearrangement links TRBV27 to TRBJ2-1; D might be TRBD1 (5 bases). The CDR3 extends over 14 amino acids. Deletions cut 5 bases from V and 6 bases from J, with 14 bases between. The germline V gene encodes CDR1 MNHEY and CDR2 SMNVEV (reference sequence). The CDR3 DNA follows: TGTGCCAGCAGTGTCGGCGCACAGGTCAATGAGCAGTTCTTC. Residues: CASSVGAQVNEQFF.

The chain is built from TRBV7-2 and TRBJ2-3, with 8 positions matching TRBD2. The V segment lost 5 bases and the J segment 0 bases; nucleotides outside the gene matches: 1. Germline CDR1 and CDR2: SGHTA and FQGNSA. The CDR3 loop spans 14 amino acids. The CDR3: CASSQRGSTDTQYF. The CDR3 nucleotides are TGTGCCAGCAGCCAGCGGGGGAGCACAGATACGCAGTATTTT. Looking up the rest from reference TRBV7-2 and TRBJ2-3 gives the full variable domain: GAGVSQSPSNKVTEKGKDVELRCDPISGHTALYWYRQSLGQGLEFLIYFQGNSAPDKSGLPSDRFSAERTGGSVSTLTIQRTQQEDSAVYLCASSQRGSTDTQYFGPGTRLTVL.

The rearrangement joins TRBV30 to TRBJ1-6, with TRBD1 matching 11 bases. The CDR3 covers 15 residues. Germline V lookup: CDR1 GTSNPN, CDR2 SVGIG (reference sequence). The ends lost 5 bases at V and 8 bases at J; junction bases unmatched: 8. The CDR3: CAWGTGGSGDSPLHF. CDR3 DNA sequence: TGTGCCTGGGGGACAGGGGGATCAGGGGATTCACCCCTCCACTTT.

CDR3 bases: TGCGCCAGCAGCTTGGTTGGAGGGATCGCTGGAAACACCATATATTTT. Translating it yields CASSLVGGIAGNTIYF. The chain links TRBV5-1 to TRBJ1-3; D remains ambiguous. This CDR3 has 16 amino acids. V gave up 0 bases and J gave up 2 bases, with 12 bases separating them. Germline CDR1 is SGHRS and CDR2 is YFSETQ.

This clone was found a few times. The chain employs TRBV2 and TRBJ2-1; 7 nucleotides match TRBD1. Germline lookup yields CDR1 SNHLY and CDR2 FYNNEI. The CDR3 consists of 14 residues. V shed 4 bases, J shed 1 base, and the junction held 1 base outside the gene matches. The CDR3 protein is CASSGRGSYNEQFF. CDR3 DNA sequence: TGTGCCAGCAGTGGCAGGGGGTCCTACAATGAGCAGTTCTTC.

The sample holds a few counts of this clone. The chain couples TRBV28 to TRBJ2-1, with TRBD1 matching over 9 bases. The CDR3 loop spans 16 amino acids. Germline V gives CDR1 MDHEN, CDR2 SYDVKM. Germline trimming cut 6 bases from V and 3 bases from J; bases unmatched to any gene: 9. CDR3 DNA: TGTGCCAGCAGCGCCCCTCCGGGACAGGGCTACAATGAGCAGTTCTTC. It specifies CASSAPPGQGYNEQFF.

The gene calls are TRBV28 and TRBJ1-1; TRBD1 matches 9 bases. The ends lost 2 bases at V and 8 bases at J; junction bases unmatched: 3. CDR3 length equals 13 residues. CDR1 is MDHEN and CDR2 is SYDVKM in the germline V gene. CDR3 sequence: CASSLDGTGEAFF. DNA of the CDR3: TGTGCCAGCAGTTTAGACGGGACAGGGGAAGCTTTCTTT.

This clone was seen only a few times. V and J are TRBV29-1 and TRBJ1-1, with 9 bases fitting TRBD1. Trimming at V came to 7 bases and at J to 0 bases, leaving 6 bases not matched to a gene. The CDR3 extends over 14 amino acids. Germline V gene lookup returns CDR1 SQVTM and CDR2 ANQGSEA. The chain's CDR3 is CSAGTGIMNTEAFF. In nucleotides, the CDR3 is TGCAGCGCAGGGACAGGGATAATGAACACTGAAGCTTTCTTT.

This sequence joins TRBV2 and TRBJ2-1; D ambiguous. CDR1 SNHLY and CDR2 FYNNEI come from the germline V gene. V lost 6 bases, J lost 2 bases, and 8 bases lay in between. The CDR3 totals 13 residues. CDR3 amino acids: CASSLDTYNEQFF. The CDR3 nucleotides read TGTGCCAGCAGCCTAGACACCTACAATGAGCAGTTCTTC.

This chain uses TRBV7-9 with TRBJ2-7, with D perhaps matching TRBD1 (6 bases). Trimming removed 1 base from V and 5 bases from J, with 9 bases in between. This CDR3 comprises 13 residues. Germline V gene data show CDR1 as SEHNR and CDR2 as FQNEAQ (reference sequence). CDR3 in amino acids: CASSLEAGDEQYF. The CDR3 DNA follows: TGTGCCAGCAGCTTAGAGGCAGGGGACGAGCAGTACTTC.

The chain combines TRBV5-1 with TRBJ2-2, with 11 positions matching TRBD1. The CDR3 runs to 19 residues. V shed 1 base, J shed 6 bases, and the junction held 14 bases outside the gene matches. Germline V gene data show CDR1 as SGHRS and CDR2 as YFSETQ. This CDR3 is CASSLMKVPDRGRPGELFF. CDR3 bases: TGCGCCAGCAGCTTGATGAAGGTTCCGGACAGGGGGCGGCCCGGGGAGCTGTTTTTT.